These T cell receptor beta chains were read from a single sample in a study of OX40 agonist ivuxolimab in advanced cancers. Using immunoSEQ multiplex PCR, the repertoire was profiled, and TCRdb retains in-frame clones only, with some absent. The table records fewer than 95,000 clones, about 92% of them present only once. This specimen was CD4+ or CD8+ T cells sorted from blood, taken in a trial of the OX40 agonist ivuxolimab. Receptor source: an adult with an advanced solid tumor such as melanoma, head and neck, liver or kidney cancer. The CDR3 runs from the conserved cysteine through the conserved F or W. The order of the fields is J gene, clone size, D gene, V gene, CDR3 DNA, CDR3 protein. D genes are given only for firm matches. Not every row has a clone size; where given, it reads once, few, many or a size class.

TRBJ2-7 . TRBD1 TRBV4-3 TGCGCCAGCAGCCTCGGGACAGCTTCCTACGAGCAGTACTTC CASSLGTASYEQYF
TRBJ2-5 . . TRBV27 TGTGCCAGCAGTCCGCTGGGGAGGCAAGAGACCCAGTACTTC CASSPLGRQETQYF
TRBJ2-7 . TRBD2 TRBV5-5 TGTGCCAGCACCCCTACGGGCGGGAGCGTCTACGAGCAGTACTTC CASTPTGGSVYEQYF
TRBJ1-2 . . TRBV13 TGTGCCAGCAGCTTAGAGGCAGGGGAGAGTGGCTACACCTTC CASSLEAGESGYTF
TRBJ2-7 . . TRBV19 TGTGCCAGTAGCCCGGACACGACCTACGAGCAGTACTTC CASSPDTTYEQYF
TRBJ1-1 . . TRBV19 TGTGCCAGCATTAAGGGAACTGAAGCTTTCTTT CASIKGTEAFF
TRBJ1-1 . . TRBV4-2 TGTGCCAGCAGCCATGACGGACACACCATCAACACTGAAGCTTTCTTT CASSHDGHTINTEAFF
TRBJ2-2 . TRBD2 TRBV7-9 TGTGCCAGCAGCTCGTTAAGGGCTAGCGGAAACACCGGGGAGCTGTTTTTT CASSSLRASGNTGELFF
TRBJ1-1 . TRBD1 TRBV6-5 TGTGCCAGCAGTATACAGGGGACGAACACTGAAGCTTTCTTT CASSIQGTNTEAFF
TRBJ2-7 few TRBD1 TRBV4-3 TGCGCCAGCAGCCAAGTTATCGCAGGGGGCGCGGAAGAGCAGTACTTC CASSQVIAGGAEEQYF
TRBJ2-1 . TRBD2 TRBV11-3 TGTGCCAGCAGCGTTAGCGGGGAGAACAATGAGCAGTTCTTC CASSVSGENNEQFF
TRBJ1-1 . . TRBV7-2 TGTGCCAGCATTCTGGGAGGGACTGAAGCTTTCTTT CASILGGTEAFF
TRBJ1-2 . TRBD1 TRBV9 TGTGCCAGCAGCGGATCCGGGACAGGGGCGGGTGACTATGGCTACACCTTC CASSGSGTGAGDYGYTF
TRBJ1-5 . . TRBV13 TGTGCCAGCAGCTTAGGAAGGGGGAGTCAGCCCCAGCATTTT CASSLGRGSQPQHF
TRBJ2-1 . TRBD1 TRBV19 TGTGCCAGTACCCAGGGACAGTCCTACAATGAGCAGTTCTTC CASTQGQSYNEQFF
TRBJ2-7 . . TRBV18 TGTGCCAGCTCACCGGGTCGGGGGGCGGAATACGAGCAGTACTTC CASSPGRGAEYEQYF
TRBJ2-1 once . TRBV27 TGTGCCAGCAGTTGGAGCGCGAGCTCCTACAATGAGCAGTTCTTC CASSWSASSYNEQFF
TRBJ1-5 . . TRBV15 TGTGCCACCAGCAGGGAGGAGGGAGGTCAGCCCCAGCATTTT CATSREEGGQPQHF
TRBJ1-1 . . TRBV27 TGTGCCAGCAGTTTCTTGGGGGCGGATGAAGCTTTCTTT CASSFLGADEAFF
TRBJ2-7 . . TRBV30 TGTGCCTGGAGGGTTCGGGCGGTTTCCTACGAGCAGTACTTC CAWRVRAVSYEQYF
TRBJ2-7 . TRBD2 TRBV27 TGTGCCAGCAGCCCTAGCGGGGGGAGATACGAGCAGTACTTC CASSPSGGRYEQYF
TRBJ2-1 . . TRBV19 TGTGCCAGTAGAAGGATGGGTAGCTCGAATGAGCAGTTCTTC CASRRMGSSNEQFF
TRBJ1-3 . TRBD1 TRBV5-4 TGTGCCAGCAGCTTGGGGACAGGGAGTGGAAACACCATATATTTT CASSLGTGSGNTIYF
TRBJ1-4 . . TRBV7-6 TGTGCCAGCAGCTTAGCGATGGGGGCAACTAATGAAAAACTGTTTTTT CASSLAMGATNEKLFF
TRBJ1-1 . TRBD1 TRBV4-2 TGTGCCAGCAGCGCCGGTACAGGGGGCGCATCCCCGAACACTGAAGCTTTCTTT CASSAGTGGASPNTEAFF